This passage covers 25 T cell receptor beta chains from one sample sequenced in a study of blood T cell repertoires in COVID-19. Sequencing was performed with immunoSEQ multiplex PCR; in TCRdb, only in-frame clones are kept and a portion is missing. The sample lists around 190,000 clones, roughly 88% occurring once. Input material: peripheral blood. Receptors were obtained from a human donor in a cohort sampled during active COVID-19.

The gene calls are TRBV25-1 and TRBJ2-2; no firm D call. The CDR3 is 15 residues long. V lost 6 bases and J 0 bases, leaving 11 bases between the germline ends. Germline values: CDR1 MGHDK, CDR2 SYGVNS. The CDR3 loop reads CASSDLVTNTGELFF. In nucleotides, the CDR3 is TGTGCCAGCAGCGATCTAGTGACGAACACCGGGGAGCTGTTTTTT.

The chain is built from TRBV28 and TRBJ2-7; 13 bases align to TRBD2. The CDR3 loop spans 15 amino acids. Trimming at V came to 7 bases and at J to 6 bases, leaving 9 bases not matched to a gene. Germline values: CDR1 MDHEN, CDR2 SYDVKM. The CDR3 spells CASIRRTSGSREQYF. In nucleotides, the CDR3 is TGTGCCAGCATTAGGCGGACTAGCGGGAGTCGCGAGCAGTACTTC. The entire variable domain, with the rest obtained from reference TRBV28 and TRBJ2-7, is as follows: DVKVTQSSRYLVKRTGEKVFLECVQDMDHENMFWYRQDPGLGLRLIYFSYDVKMKEKGDIPEGYSVSREKKERFSLILESASTNQTSMYLCASIRRTSGSREQYFGPGTRLTVT.

This clone was counted only a few times. The J gene is TRBJ1-5, the V gene TRBV30; TRBD1 matches at 9 bases. Per the germline V gene, CDR1 is GTSNPN and CDR2 is SVGIG (reference sequence). This CDR3 contains 13 residues. Trimming removed 1 base from V and 7 bases from J; junction bases left unmatched: 2. CDR3 nucleotide sequence: TGTGCCTGGAGTGGGACAGGGGTGCAGCCCCAGCATTTT. This translates into CAWSGTGVQPQHF.

The rearrangement uses TRBV3-1 (or the pseudogene TRBV3-2) and TRBJ2-1, with TRBD2 identical over 7 bases. V shed 6 bases, J shed 3 bases, and the junction held 5 bases outside the gene matches. In germline, CDR1 is LGHDT, CDR2 YNNKEL (reference sequence). This CDR3 comprises 14 residues. The CDR3 coding sequence is TGTGCCAGCAGAAGCGGGGCTGGCTACAATGAGCAGTTCTTC. Residues: CASRSGAGYNEQFF.

The V gene is TRBV19, the J gene TRBJ1-1; D gene uncertain. The CDR3 contains 11 residues. The V gene's germline CDR1 is LNHDA and CDR2 SQIVND (reference sequence). The ends were cut back, 6 bases at V and 1 base at J, with 3 bases in the middle. The DNA for the CDR3 is TGTGCCAGTAGCTGGAACACTGAAGCTTTCTTT. It translates to CASSWNTEAFF.

The chain couples TRBV11-2 to TRBJ2-2, with D maybe TRBD1 (5 bases). V dropped 3 bases and J dropped 4 bases, with 12 bases sitting between them. The CDR3 contains 15 residues. Germline values: CDR1 SGHAT, CDR2 FQNNGV. This CDR3 is CASSFPGLSTGELFF. CDR3 in DNA: TGTGCCAGCAGCTTTCCAGGGCTGTCCACCGGGGAGCTGTTTTTT.

J is TRBJ2-1 and V is TRBV5-1, with 9 bases identical to TRBD1. The CDR3 totals 15 residues. CDR1 SGHRS and CDR2 YFSETQ come from the germline V gene. Germline trimming cut 4 bases from V and 8 bases from J; bases unmatched to any gene: 10. The CDR3 DNA follows: TGCGCCAGCAGCAGGGCCGGGACAGGGCTTCATGAGCAGTTCTTC. This codes for CASSRAGTGLHEQFF. The variable domain in full, with the rest retrieved from reference TRBV5-1 and TRBJ2-1, is KAGVTQTPRYLIKTRGQQVTLSCSPISGHRSVSWYQQTPGQGLQFLFEYFSETQRNKGNFPGRFSGRQFSNSRSEMNVSTLELGDSALYLCASSRAGTGLHEQFFGPGTRLTVL.

V usage is TRBV25-1 and J usage is TRBJ2-2, with D possibly TRBD2 on 5 matching bases. Germline V gene lookup returns CDR1 MGHDK and CDR2 SYGVNS. This CDR3 has 13 residues. V gave up 7 bases and J gave up 6 bases, with 12 bases separating them. CDR3 amino acids: CASTSGDAGELFF. The CDR3 DNA sequence: TGTGCCAGCACCAGCGGAGATGCCGGGGAGCTGTTTTTT. Together with reference TRBV25-1 and TRBJ2-2, the CDR3 gives the full variable domain: EADIYQTPRYLVIGTGKKITLECSQTMGHDKMYWYQQDPGMELHLIHYSYGVNSTEKGDLSSESTVSRIRTEHFPLTLESARPSHTSQYLCASTSGDAGELFFGEGSRLTVL.

The chain recombines TRBV24-1 with TRBJ2-3; 11 nucleotides match TRBD2. The CDR3 length is 15 residues. CDR1 is KGHDR, CDR2 SFDVKD, per germline. V lost 9 bases, J lost 2 bases, and 6 bases stayed unmatched. CDR3: CATSSGRRDTDTQYF. In DNA form, the CDR3 reads TGTGCCACCTCTAGCGGGAGGCGGGACACAGATACGCAGTATTTT.

A remark on this clone: Other DNA sequences within the sample encode an identical CDR3. The chain is built from TRBV18 and TRBJ2-3, with D unclear. Germline V gene data show CDR1 as KGHSH and CDR2 as LQKENI. The CDR3 length is 12 residues. Trimming shortened V by 3 bases and J by 2 bases, and 3 bases separated the two germline ends. The CDR3 nucleotides are TGTGCCAGCTCACCTTACACAGATACGCAGTATTTT. Its protein is CASSPYTDTQYF.

The chain employs TRBV28 and TRBJ1-2; 7 bases line up with TRBD1. CDR3 size: 15 residues. The germline V gene encodes CDR1 MDHEN and CDR2 SYDVKM. V lost 6 bases and J lost 7; bases outside the gene matches: 14. As DNA, the CDR3 is TGTGCCAGCAGAACTCACAGGGGAGGCCTATTTGGCTACACCTTC. This sequence encodes CASRTHRGGLFGYTF.

This chain connects TRBV9 to TRBJ2-7; 11 bases are a match to TRBD2. This CDR3 is built from 15 residues. V shed 3 bases, J shed 0 bases, and the junction held 2 bases outside the gene matches. Germline V gene data show CDR1 as SGDLS and CDR2 as YYNGEE. The CDR3 sequence is CASSAGLAASYEQYF. The CDR3 DNA reads TGTGCCAGCAGCGCGGGACTAGCGGCCTCCTACGAGCAGTACTTC.

The chain couples TRBV20-1 to TRBJ2-1, with TRBD2 as a possible D gene (5 bases). V was trimmed by 6 bases and J by 8 bases, leaving 11 bases between them. The CDR3 is made up of 11 amino acids. Germline loops: CDR1 DFQATT, CDR2 SNEGSKA (reference sequence). The CDR3: CSALRRDEQFF. DNA of the CDR3: TGCAGTGCCTTGCGGCGGGATGAGCAGTTCTTC.

This clone has a single count. The chain recombines TRBV18 with TRBJ1-3; D remains unclear. Germline assignment: CDR1 KGHSH and CDR2 LQKENI. The ends were cut back, 0 bases at V and 8 bases at J, with 5 bases in the middle. The CDR3 contains 12 residues. The CDR3 DNA follows: TGTGCCAGCTCACCACCGGCGGACACCATATATTTT. Amino acids: CASSPPADTIYF.

This clone was counted a few times. The J gene is TRBJ2-7, the V gene TRBV19; a possible D gene is TRBD1 (5 bases). V gave up 6 bases and J gave up 3 bases, with 18 bases separating them. CDR1 and CDR2 (germline): LNHDA, SQIVND (reference sequence). There are 15 residues in the CDR3. The CDR3 DNA reads as TGTGCCAGTAGAATGGGTCAGGGTACAATCTACGAGCAGTACTTC. It translates to CASRMGQGTIYEQYF.

The V gene is TRBV5-1, the J gene TRBJ1-6; D possibly corresponds to TRBD1 (6 bases). Trimming took 4 bases from V and 7 from J, leaving 21 bases between them. The CDR3 extends over 17 amino acids. The germline V gene has CDR1 SGHRS and CDR2 YFSETQ. The DNA for the CDR3 is TGCGCCAGCAGCCCGAGGGCAGGGGTCTCGATAAATTCACCCCTCCACTTT. It codes for CASSPRAGVSINSPLHF.

The chain carries TRBV10-3 and TRBJ2-5; TRBD2 might be the D (6 bases). CDR3 length: 14 amino acids. Trimming shortened V by 2 bases and J by 1 base, and 8 bases separated the two germline ends. Per germline, CDR1 ENHRY and CDR2 SYGVKD. In nucleotides, the CDR3 is TGTGCCATCAGTGAGGGACTACTCCAAGAGACCCAGTACTTC. Its protein is CAISEGLLQETQYF.

This rearrangement joins TRBV2 to TRBJ1-2; 9 bases align to TRBD1. V was pared by 2 bases and J by 7 bases, with 8 bases of the junction left unmatched. The CDR3 extends over 15 amino acids. From germline, CDR1 is SNHLY and CDR2 FYNNEI. The CDR3: CASSERDRVFRGYTF. DNA for the CDR3: TGTGCCAGCAGTGAACGGGACAGGGTTTTTCGTGGCTACACCTTC.

A note on this clone: The conserved phenylalanine or tryptophan is not found at the CDR3 terminus, so this likely reflects a read error. It is unclear where the CDR3 begins or ends on the DNA, so no DNA is shown, and the CDR3 is as TCRdb lists it. The chain combines TRBV28 with TRBJ2-7; TRBD1, the table's D call, lacks a check against the DNA. From its first to its last residue, the CDR3 has 8 amino acids. Germline CDR1 MDHEN, CDR2 SYDVKM. The CDR3 loop reads CASSEGTS.

This clone turned up a few times. V is TRBV5-1 and J is TRBJ2-1, with 7 nucleotides matching TRBD2. The trim removed 2 bases at V and 9 bases at J, leaving 14 bases unmatched. Germline CDR1 is SGHRS and CDR2 is YFSETQ. The CDR3 contains 16 residues. In nucleotides, the CDR3 is TGCGCCAGCAGCTTAACCGGGACTATGGGGCCCGGTGAGCAGTTCTTC. It specifies CASSLTGTMGPGEQFF.

This clone was counted only a few times. V usage is TRBV2 and J usage is TRBJ2-3; D might be TRBD2 (6 bases). The germline CDR1 and CDR2 sequences are SNHLY and FYNNEI. There are 12 residues in the CDR3. V was clipped by 6 bases and J by 6 bases, with 10 bases between them. The CDR3 region has the DNA TGTGCCAGCAGAGTGGAGGGCGATACGCAGTATTTT. Encoded protein: CASRVEGDTQYF.

V and J are TRBV29-1 and TRBJ2-7; 7 nucleotides agree with TRBD1. The CDR3 consists of 17 residues. Trimming removed 1 base from V and 3 bases from J; junction bases left unmatched: 15. The germline V gene has CDR1 SQVTM and CDR2 ANQGSEA. DNA of the CDR3: TGCAGCGTTGAAGGCCCCCCGGGACAGACGTTACTCTACGAGCAGTACTTC. This gives the protein CSVEGPPGQTLLYEQYF.

The rearrangement joins TRBV5-4 to TRBJ2-3; TRBD2 matches at 7 bases. This CDR3 spans 15 amino acids. J was trimmed by 8 bases and V by 1 base; bases with no gene match: 10. Germline loops: CDR1 SGHNT, CDR2 YYREEE (reference sequence). DNA of the CDR3: TGTGCCAGCAGCTTGATGGTCGGCGGGAGCGGTACGCAGTATTTT. Encoded protein: CASSLMVGGSGTQYF.

The rearrangement joins TRBV3-1 (or the pseudogene TRBV3-2) to TRBJ1-2, with 9 bases matching TRBD1. The CDR3 extends over 15 amino acids. CDR1 LGHDT and CDR2 YNNKEL come from the germline V gene (reference sequence). The V and J ends lost 0 bases and 5 bases, in that order; junction bases with no gene match: 4. DNA for the CDR3: TGTGCCAGCAGCCAAGACGGACAGGGGCCTTATGGCTACACCTTC. Amino acid sequence: CASSQDGQGPYGYTF.

The V call is TRBV29-1, the J call TRBJ1-5; no reliable D call. The ends were cut back, 5 bases at V and 4 bases at J, with 15 bases in the middle. Per germline, CDR1 SQVTM and CDR2 ANQGSEA. This CDR3 is built from 14 residues. Here the CDR3 DNA reads TGCAGCGTTAGGTCGAGCGGTGGAAATCAGCCCCAGCATTTT. This sequence encodes CSVRSSGGNQPQHF.